This TCR beta chain was recorded in a study of CD8 T cell repertoires and HIV-1 epitope variants. Sequenced by immunoSEQ multiplex PCR; TCRdb stores in-frame clones only, minus some. This table has approximately 1,000 clones, 60% to 85% appearing once. Only one count was recorded for this clone. Its specificity is not known. Looked up from germline, CDR1 is SGHTS and CDR2 is YDEGEE. This CDR3 spans 12 amino acids. Trimming took 2 bases from V and 7 from J, leaving 9 bases between them. The gene calls are TRBV5-8 and TRBJ1-2, with a weak D call TRBD1 (5 bases). Sequencing used cultured CD8+ T cells derived from PBMCs. The receptor was derived from a male donor with HIV. The CDR3 spells CASSLRGVGYTF. The CDR3 nucleotides read TGTGCCAGCAGCTTAAGGGGTGTTGGCTACACCTTC. Variable domain in full (rest from reference TRBV5-8 and TRBJ1-2): EAGVTQSPTHLIKTRGQQATLRCSPISGHTSVYWYQQALGLGLQFLLWYDEGEERNRGNFPPRFSGRQFPNYSSELNVNALELEDSALYLCASSLRGVGYTFGSGTRLTVV.